The rows below give T cell receptor beta chains drawn from one sample of a study of blood T cells in healthy people across ages. TCRdb itself ran the 5' RACE reads through MiXCR, one entry per CDR3 protein. The table has about 640,000 distinct CDR3 sequences, around 54% seen once; the top ten hold around 37%. The sequenced material came from blood. The source of these receptors is a man aged 55-75 years in good health. CDR3s include the opening cysteine and the closing phenylalanine or tryptophan. Each record gives: CDR3 DNA, CDR3 protein, V gene, D gene, clone size, J gene. D genes are given only for firm matches. Part of the rows lack a size; the others show once, few, many or a class for expanded clones.

TGTGCCAGCAGCTTAGATGGAACAGGGACAGAGACCCAGTACTTC | CASSLDGTGTETQYF | TRBV11-3 | NA | NA | TRBJ2-5
TGTGCCAGCAGCGTAGGGGGTTGGGCAGTGCGCACAGATACGCAGTATTTT | CASSVGGWAVRTDTQYF | TRBV7-9 | NA | NA | TRBJ2-3
TGTGCCAGCAGTTTTAACCAGATCGCTGGCTACACCTTC | CASSFNQIAGYTF | TRBV12-3/TRBV12-4 | NA | NA | TRBJ1-2
TGTGCCAGCAGACCAGGGTATGACGATTCACCCCTCCACTTT | CASRPGYDDSPLHF | TRBV2 | NA | NA | TRBJ1-6
TGTGCCAGCAAAGGACAGGGGGCGATGAACACTGAAGCTTTCTTT | CASKGQGAMNTEAFF | TRBV12-3/TRBV12-4 | TRBD1 | NA | TRBJ1-1
TGCAGCGGAATCACAGGGGTCGAGACCCAGTACTTC | CSGITGVETQYF | TRBV29-1 | TRBD1 | medium-sized | TRBJ2-5
TGTGCCAGCAGTTCAGCCGGGACAGGGGTCCGGGAGACCCAGTTCTTC | CASSSAGTGVRETQFF | TRBV27 | TRBD1 | NA | TRBJ2-1
TGTGCCGGATGGACAGGGCCCTACAATGAGCAGTTCTTC | CAGWTGPYNEQFF | TRBV27 | TRBD1 | NA | TRBJ2-1
TGTGCCAGCAGTTTGGGGGGGAACTATGGCTACACCTTC | CASSLGGNYGYTF | TRBV27 | NA | many | TRBJ1-2
TGCAGTGCTAGAGATCCACGAACTAGCGGGAGCTACAATGAGCAGTACTTC | CSARDPRTSGSYNEQYF | TRBV20-1 | TRBD2 | once | TRBJ2-4
TGTGCCAGCGGAGGAGGTACAGGGAACTCACCCCTCCACTTT | CASGGGTGNSPLHF | TRBV7-2 | NA | NA | TRBJ1-6
TGTGCCAGCAGCCCTACCAGTACGAGGTTAGGAACAGATACGCAGTATTTT | CASSPTSTRLGTDTQYF | TRBV5-4 | NA | NA | TRBJ2-3
TGTGCCAGCAGTTATGCCCGGCTGAACACCATATATTTT | CASSYARLNTIYF | TRBV6-2/TRBV6-3 | NA | NA | TRBJ1-3
TGCAGTGCTTCCAGGACTAGCGGGGGGGAGACCCAGTACTTC | CSASRTSGGETQYF | TRBV20-1 | TRBD2 | NA | TRBJ2-5
TGTGCCATCAGTGAGTCTCGGGGGCAGAAAGAGACCCAGTACTTC | CAISESRGQKETQYF | TRBV10-3 | NA | few | TRBJ2-5
TGCAGTGCTAGAGAAGGGACTAGTAGAAATGAGCAGTACTTC | CSAREGTSRNEQYF | TRBV20-1 | TRBD2 | once | TRBJ2-7
TGTGCCAGCAGTTTCTCGGGCGGACGCACAGATACGCAGTATTTT | CASSFSGGRTDTQYF | TRBV12-3/TRBV12-4 | NA | few | TRBJ2-3
TGTGCCAGCGCTACAGTCCTTGGGGCCAACGTCCTGACTTTC | CASATVLGANVLTF | TRBV6-5 | NA | NA | TRBJ2-6
TGCAGTGCTGCCGGGACAGTAAATTCACCCCTCCACTTT | CSAAGTVNSPLHF | TRBV20-1 | TRBD1 | NA | TRBJ1-6
TGCAGCGTTGATGGAGGGGGGTTGGCGACCGGGGAGCTGTTTTTT | CSVDGGGLATGELFF | TRBV29-1 | NA | NA | TRBJ2-2
TGTGCCAGCAGCGTAGGGAGACAGTCCGAAGAGACCCAGTACTTC | CASSVGRQSEETQYF | TRBV9 | NA | NA | TRBJ2-5
TGTGCCAGCGCTGGGACCACAGGGAACTACGAGCAGTACTTC | CASAGTTGNYEQYF | TRBV11-2 | NA | once | TRBJ2-7
TGTGCCAGCAGCCCTGGGCCGGGTCAAGAGACCCAGTACTTC | CASSPGPGQETQYF | TRBV5-6 | NA | NA | TRBJ2-5
TGCAGTGCTAGGGCCGTTCCTACCTCGATAGCGGGGGCCCTCTACGAGCAGTACTTC | CSARAVPTSIAGALYEQYF | TRBV20-1 | TRBD2 | NA | TRBJ2-7
TGTGCCAGCAGCGCTACCATTCGGAACACTGAAGCTTTCTTT | CASSATIRNTEAFF | TRBV3-1 | NA | NA | TRBJ1-1
TGTGCCAGCAGTCCAGGACAGGTTAGCGAAAAACTGTTTTTT | CASSPGQVSEKLFF | TRBV28 | TRBD1 | NA | TRBJ1-4
TGCAGTGCTAGAGATCTAAGCTTTCCTGCTGAGGCCCAGTACTTC | CSARDLSFPAEAQYF | TRBV20-1 | NA | NA | TRBJ2-5
TGTGCCAGCAGCGGACAGGACGGCCGAGCGGAGACCCAGTACTTC | CASSGQDGRAETQYF | TRBV5-4 | TRBD1 | few | TRBJ2-5
TGCAGCGTTTCTGTGACTAGAGGACAAGATACGCAGTATTTT | CSVSVTRGQDTQYF | TRBV29-1 | NA | NA | TRBJ2-3
TGCAGTGCGCCCCAGGGGGCTTCCATGAACACTGAAGCTTTCTTT | CSAPQGASMNTEAFF | TRBV20-1 | TRBD1 | NA | TRBJ1-1
TGCAGTGCAAACACAAACCGGGGGGGCCTTTACGAGCAGTACTTC | CSANTNRGGLYEQYF | TRBV20-1 | TRBD2 | NA | TRBJ2-7
TGTGCCAGCAGTTTGACCAGGACTTCCCAAGAGACCCAGTACTTC | CASSLTRTSQETQYF | TRBV27 | NA | NA | TRBJ2-5
TGCAGTGCTAAGGGCAGATTGGGCAATGAGCAGTTCTTC | CSAKGRLGNEQFF | TRBV20-1 | NA | many | TRBJ2-1
TGTGCCAGCAGCTTGTGGCTAGCGGGGCCCAATGAGCAGTTCTTC | CASSLWLAGPNEQFF | TRBV5-6 | TRBD2 | NA | TRBJ2-1
TGTGCCAGCAGTTACTCGAGCAGACCAGCCTACAATGAGCAGTTCTTC | CASSYSSRPAYNEQFF | TRBV6-6 | NA | few | TRBJ2-1
TGCAGTGCTAGTTCGGGGGGGGATGAAAAACTGTTTTTT | CSASSGGDEKLFF | TRBV20-1 | NA | NA | TRBJ1-4
TGTGCCAGCAGCGGGTCGGGGAGGGAATCACCCCTCCACTTT | CASSGSGRESPLHF | TRBV3-1 | NA | NA | TRBJ1-6
TGTGCCAGCAGTCGGCAGCTCAAGGCCTACGAGCAGTACTTC | CASSRQLKAYEQYF | TRBV6-1 | NA | NA | TRBJ2-7
TGCAGCGCGGACAGGGAGGTCACTGAAGCTTTCTTT | CSADREVTEAFF | TRBV29-1 | TRBD1 | once | TRBJ1-1
TGTGCCAGCAGCCGTCAGACAGTGAACACTGAAGCTTTCTTT | CASSRQTVNTEAFF | TRBV7-9 | NA | NA | TRBJ1-1